This TCR beta chain comes out of a study of Graves' ophthalmopathy and Graves' hyperthyroidism. This clonotype has more than one count but fewer than ten. Clinical symptoms, serum thyroxine, TRAb, thyroid ultrasound and orbital computed tomography were relied on for diagnosis. Per the germline V gene, CDR1 is SGHTA and CDR2 is FQGNSA. Deletions cut 5 bases from V and 4 bases from J, with 17 bases between. CDR3 length: 16 residues. RNA transcripts were the template, and TCR beta CDR3 regions were amplified from them. RT-PCR was first run with HTBI primers, then multiplex PCR in a second round. Using its own MiXCR run on the multiplex PCR reads, TCRdb lists one record per CDR3 protein. The table lists 1 million to 1.3 million distinct CDR3 sequences, 35% to 40% of them singletons, with 11% in the top ten.

This clonotype was sampled from an adult man with Graves' hyperthyroidism. The chain uses TRBV7-2 and TRBJ1-4, with TRBD1 as a possible D gene (5 bases). What was sequenced was peripheral blood or thyroid tissue (not recorded which). CDR3 in amino acids: CASSRQTGALNEKLFF. The DNA for the CDR3 is TGTGCCAGCAGCCGCCAAACAGGAGCGCTTAATGAAAAACTGTTTTTT. The complete variable domain, with remaining parts taken from reference TRBV7-2 and TRBJ1-4, reads GAGVSQSPSNKVTEKGKDVELRCDPISGHTALYWYRQSLGQGLEFLIYFQGNSAPDKSGLPSDRFSAERTGGSVSTLTIQRTQQEDSAVYLCASSRQTGALNEKLFFGSGTQLSVL.